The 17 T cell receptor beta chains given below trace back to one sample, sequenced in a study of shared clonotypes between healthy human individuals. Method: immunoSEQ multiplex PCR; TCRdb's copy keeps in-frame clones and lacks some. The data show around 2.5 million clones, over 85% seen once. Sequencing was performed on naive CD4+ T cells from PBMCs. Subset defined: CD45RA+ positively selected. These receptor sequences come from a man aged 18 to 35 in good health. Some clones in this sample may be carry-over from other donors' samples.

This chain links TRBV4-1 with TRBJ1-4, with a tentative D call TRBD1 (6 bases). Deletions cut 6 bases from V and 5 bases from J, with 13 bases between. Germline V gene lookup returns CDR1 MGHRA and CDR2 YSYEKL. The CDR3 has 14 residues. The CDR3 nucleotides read TGCGCCAGCAGAAAGACAGGATCAAATGAAAAACTGTTTTTT. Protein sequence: CASRKTGSNEKLFF.

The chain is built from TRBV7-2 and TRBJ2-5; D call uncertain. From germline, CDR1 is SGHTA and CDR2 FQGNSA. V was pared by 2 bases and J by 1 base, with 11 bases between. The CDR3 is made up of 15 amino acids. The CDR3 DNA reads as TGTGCCAGCAGCTTATACGGACGCATCCAAGAGACCCAGTACTTC. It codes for CASSLYGRIQETQYF.

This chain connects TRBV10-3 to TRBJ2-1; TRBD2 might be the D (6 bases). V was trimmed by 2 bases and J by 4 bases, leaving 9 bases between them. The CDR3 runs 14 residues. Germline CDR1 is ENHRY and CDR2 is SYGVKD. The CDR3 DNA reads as TGTGCCATCAGTGAGACTAGCTGGTACAATGAGCAGTTCTTC. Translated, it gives CAISETSWYNEQFF.

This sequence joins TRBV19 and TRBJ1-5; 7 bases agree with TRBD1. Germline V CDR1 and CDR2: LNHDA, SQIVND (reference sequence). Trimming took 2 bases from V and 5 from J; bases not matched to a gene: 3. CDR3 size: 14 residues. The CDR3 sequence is CASSISGQHQPQHF. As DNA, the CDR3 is TGTGCCAGTAGTATATCGGGACAGCATCAGCCCCAGCATTTT.

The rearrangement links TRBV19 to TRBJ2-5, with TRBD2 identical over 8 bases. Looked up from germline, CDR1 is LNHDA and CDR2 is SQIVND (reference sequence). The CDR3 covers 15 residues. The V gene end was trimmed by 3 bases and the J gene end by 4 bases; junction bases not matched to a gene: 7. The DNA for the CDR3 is TGTGCCAGTAGTATCGGGAGGGGAGGGAGAGAGACCCAGTACTTC. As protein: CASSIGRGGRETQYF.

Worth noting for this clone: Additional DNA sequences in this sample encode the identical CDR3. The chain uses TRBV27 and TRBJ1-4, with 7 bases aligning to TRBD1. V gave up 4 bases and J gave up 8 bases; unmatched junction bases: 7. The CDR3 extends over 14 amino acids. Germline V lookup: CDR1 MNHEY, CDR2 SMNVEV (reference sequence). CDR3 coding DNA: TGTGCCAGCAGTTCTAGGGGGCGCCGGGAAAAACTGTTTTTT. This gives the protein CASSSRGRREKLFF.

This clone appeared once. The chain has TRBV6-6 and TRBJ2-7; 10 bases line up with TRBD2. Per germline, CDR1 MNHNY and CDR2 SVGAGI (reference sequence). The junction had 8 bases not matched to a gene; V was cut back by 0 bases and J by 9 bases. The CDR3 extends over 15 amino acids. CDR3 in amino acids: CASSYSTLAGETQYF. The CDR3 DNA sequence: TGTGCCAGCAGTTACTCTACTCTAGCGGGAGAGACGCAGTACTTC.

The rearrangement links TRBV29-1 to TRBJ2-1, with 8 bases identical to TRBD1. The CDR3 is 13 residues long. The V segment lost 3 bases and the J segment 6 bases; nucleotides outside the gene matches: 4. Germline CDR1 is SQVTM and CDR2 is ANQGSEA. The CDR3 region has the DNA TGCAGCGTTGAGCTCGACAGGGGCAATGAGCAGTTCTTC. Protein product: CSVELDRGNEQFF.

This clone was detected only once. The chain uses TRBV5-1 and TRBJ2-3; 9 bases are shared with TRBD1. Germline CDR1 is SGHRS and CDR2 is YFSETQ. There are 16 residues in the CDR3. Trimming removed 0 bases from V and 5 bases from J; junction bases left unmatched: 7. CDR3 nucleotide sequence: TGCGCCAGCAGCTTGGCCAGGGACAGGGAAAGAGATACGCAGTATTTT. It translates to CASSLARDRERDTQYF. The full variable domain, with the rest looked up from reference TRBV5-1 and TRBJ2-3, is KAGVTQTPRYLIKTRGQQVTLSCSPISGHRSVSWYQQTPGQGLQFLFEYFSETQRNKGNFPGRFSGRQFSNSRSEMNVSTLELGDSALYLCASSLARDRERDTQYFGPGTRLTVL.

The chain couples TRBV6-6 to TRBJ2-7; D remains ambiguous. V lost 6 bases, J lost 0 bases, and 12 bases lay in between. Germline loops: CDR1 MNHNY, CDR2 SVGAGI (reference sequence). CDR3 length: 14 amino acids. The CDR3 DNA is TGTGCCAGCAGCGGCCAGCCGCCCTCCTACGAGCAGTACTTC. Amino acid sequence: CASSGQPPSYEQYF.

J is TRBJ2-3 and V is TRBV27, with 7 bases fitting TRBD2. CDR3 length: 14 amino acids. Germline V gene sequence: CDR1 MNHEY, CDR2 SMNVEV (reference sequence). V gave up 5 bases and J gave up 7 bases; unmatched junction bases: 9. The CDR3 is CASSRTRDYYTQYF. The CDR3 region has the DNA TGTGCCAGCAGTCGTACCCGGGACTACTATACGCAGTATTTT.

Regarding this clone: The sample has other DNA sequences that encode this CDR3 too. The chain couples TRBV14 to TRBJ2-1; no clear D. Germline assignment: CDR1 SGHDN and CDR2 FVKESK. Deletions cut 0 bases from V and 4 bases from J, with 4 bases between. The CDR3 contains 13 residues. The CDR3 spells CASSQDRYNEQFF. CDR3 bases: TGTGCCAGCAGCCAAGATCGTTACAATGAGCAGTTCTTC.

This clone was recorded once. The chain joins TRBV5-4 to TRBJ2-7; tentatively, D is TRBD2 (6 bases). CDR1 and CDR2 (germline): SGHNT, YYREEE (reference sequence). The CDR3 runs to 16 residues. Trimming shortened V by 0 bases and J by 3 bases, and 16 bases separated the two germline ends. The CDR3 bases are TGTGCCAGCAGCTTGGGAGGGGCGCGGGGTGGCTACGAGCAGTACTTC. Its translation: CASSLGGARGGYEQYF.

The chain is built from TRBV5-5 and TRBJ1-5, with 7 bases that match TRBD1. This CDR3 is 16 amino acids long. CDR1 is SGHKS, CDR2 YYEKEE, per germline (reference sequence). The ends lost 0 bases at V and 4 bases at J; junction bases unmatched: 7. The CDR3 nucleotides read TGTGCCAGCAGCTTGGTGGCGGGACAGTTGAATCAGCCCCAGCATTTT. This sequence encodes CASSLVAGQLNQPQHF. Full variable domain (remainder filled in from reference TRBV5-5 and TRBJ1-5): DAGVTQSPTHLIKTRGQQVTLRCSPISGHKSVSWYQQVLGQGPQFIFQYYEKEERGRGNFPDRFSARQFPNYSSELNVNALLLGDSALYLCASSLVAGQLNQPQHFGDGTRLSIL.

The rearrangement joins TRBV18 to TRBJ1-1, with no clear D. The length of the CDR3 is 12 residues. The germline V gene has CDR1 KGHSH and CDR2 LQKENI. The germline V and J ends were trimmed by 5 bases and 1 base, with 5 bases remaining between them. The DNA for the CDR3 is TGTGCCAGCTCAGCCGGGAACACTGAAGCTTTCTTT. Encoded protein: CASSAGNTEAFF.

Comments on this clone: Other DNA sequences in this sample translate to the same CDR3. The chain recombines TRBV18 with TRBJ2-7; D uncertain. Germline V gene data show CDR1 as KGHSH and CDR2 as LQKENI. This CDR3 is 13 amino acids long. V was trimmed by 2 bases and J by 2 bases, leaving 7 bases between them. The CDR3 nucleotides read TGTGCCAGCTCACCAGGGCCTACCTACGAGCAGTACTTC. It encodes CASSPGPTYEQYF. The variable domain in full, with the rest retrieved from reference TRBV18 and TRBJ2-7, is NAGVMQNPRHLVRRRGQEARLRCSPMKGHSHVYWYRQLPEEGLKFMVYLQKENIIDESGMPKERFSAEFPKEGPSILRIQQVVRGDSAAYFCASSPGPTYEQYFGPGTRLTVT.

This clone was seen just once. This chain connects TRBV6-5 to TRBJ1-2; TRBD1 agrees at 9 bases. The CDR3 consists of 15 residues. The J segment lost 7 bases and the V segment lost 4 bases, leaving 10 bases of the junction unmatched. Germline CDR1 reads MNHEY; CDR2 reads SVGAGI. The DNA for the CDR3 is TGTGCCAGCAGTTTTACCTTCACAGGGGGCGGTGGCTACACCTTC. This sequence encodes CASSFTFTGGGGYTF.